Listed below are T cell receptor beta chains from one sample, sequenced in a study of cytomegalovirus exposure and HLA in healthy donors. Assay: immunoSEQ multiplex PCR; the TCRdb copy retains only in-frame clones and omits some. This table has about 340,000 clones, 70% to 90% appearing once. Sequenced material: PBMCs. All receptors come from a young woman in good health and CMV-seronegative. CDR3s include the opening cysteine and the closing phenylalanine or tryptophan. D genes are given only for firm matches. Clone sizes are given selectively: once, few, many, or a class where the clone is expanded.

V: TRBV5-1
size: .
D: TRBD2
J: TRBJ2-7
DNA: TGCGCCAGCAGCTTGGGTAGCGGGAGTTACGAGCAGTACTTC
CDR3: CASSLGSGSYEQYF

V: TRBV27
size: .
D: TRBD1
J: TRBJ2-6
DNA: TGTGCCAGCAGTTCCAACCGGGACAGCTACTCCCCTGGGGCCAACGTCCTGACTTTC
CDR3: CASSSNRDSYSPGANVLTF

V: TRBV28
size: .
D: .
J: TRBJ2-5
DNA: TGTGCCAGCAGTTCACCTAGGCGGCAAGCAGAGACCCAGTACTTC
CDR3: CASSSPRRQAETQYF

V: TRBV6-1
size: .
D: TRBD2
J: TRBJ2-7
DNA: TGTGCCAGCAGTGAAGTGGGACTAGCGGTACAGGGGCAGTACTTC
CDR3: CASSEVGLAVQGQYF

V: TRBV13
size: .
D: TRBD2
J: TRBJ2-7
DNA: TGTGCCAGCAGCCCTGGGACTAGCGGGGCCTACGAGCAGTACTTC
CDR3: CASSPGTSGAYEQYF

V: TRBV28
size: .
D: .
J: TRBJ2-7
DNA: TGTGCCAGCAGACCTACAGGAAATGGCTACGAGCAGTACTTC
CDR3: CASRPTGNGYEQYF

V: TRBV7-9
size: few
D: TRBD2
J: TRBJ2-2
DNA: TGTGCCAGCAGCCTCCCTAGCGGGGGGAACACCGGGGAGCTGTTTTTT
CDR3: CASSLPSGGNTGELFF

V: TRBV15
size: .
D: .
J: TRBJ2-7
DNA: TGTGCCACCAGCAGTGGCAGTAACTACGAGCAGTACTTC
CDR3: CATSSGSNYEQYF

V: TRBV27
size: .
D: .
J: TRBJ2-1
DNA: TGTGCCAGCAGTCCCTTCATGCTAGGGGATGAGCAGTTCTTC
CDR3: CASSPFMLGDEQFF

V: TRBV18
size: .
D: .
J: TRBJ2-7
DNA: TGTGCCAGCTCACCACAGGCGGACTCCTACGAGCAGTACTTC
CDR3: CASSPQADSYEQYF

V: TRBV9
size: .
D: TRBD1
J: TRBJ2-1
DNA: TGTGCCAGCAGCGTAGGAGGACAGGGTGGTAATGAGCAGTTCTTC
CDR3: CASSVGGQGGNEQFF

V: TRBV9
size: .
D: .
J: TRBJ2-3
DNA: TGTGCCAGCAGCGTACGGGGGACCCCAACAGATACGCAGTATTTT
CDR3: CASSVRGTPTDTQYF

V: TRBV5-1
size: .
D: TRBD1
J: TRBJ2-7
DNA: TGCGCCAGCACCATCGGGACAGACCGTCCTTCCTACGAGCAGTACTTC
CDR3: CASTIGTDRPSYEQYF

V: TRBV19
size: once
D: .
J: TRBJ2-5
DNA: TGTGCCAGTAGTGGTCAGGCGGGGGAGACCCAGTACTTC
CDR3: CASSGQAGETQYF

V: TRBV10-3
size: .
D: TRBD2
J: TRBJ2-2
DNA: TGTGCCATCAGTGTGCGTCTAGCGGGAGATACCGGGGAGCTGTTTTTT
CDR3: CAISVRLAGDTGELFF

V: TRBV7-2
size: .
D: TRBD1
J: TRBJ2-7
DNA: TGTGCCAGCAGCCCGGGGACAGGGGAGTTTTACGAGCAGTACTTC
CDR3: CASSPGTGEFYEQYF

V: TRBV7-6
size: .
D: .
J: TRBJ2-3
DNA: TGTGCCAGCAGCCAAGCAACAGTAGATACGCAGTATTTT
CDR3: CASSQATVDTQYF

V: TRBV7-9
size: .
D: .
J: TRBJ1-1
DNA: TGTGCCAGCAGCTCCGCGGGGGGCGCTGAAGCTTTCTTT
CDR3: CASSSAGGAEAFF

V: TRBV18
size: .
D: .
J: TRBJ2-7
DNA: TGTGCCAGCTCACAGCACAGGGAAGGCGAGCAGTACTTC
CDR3: CASSQHREGEQYF

V: TRBV9
size: once
D: .
J: TRBJ1-4
DNA: TGTGCCAGCAGCGTAGGCCAGTCTGACGGGAATGAAAAACTGTTTTTT
CDR3: CASSVGQSDGNEKLFF

V: TRBV19
size: .
D: .
J: TRBJ2-4
DNA: TGTGCCAGTACAGGGGTGTTGGACAAAAACATTCAGTACTTC
CDR3: CASTGVLDKNIQYF

V: TRBV11-1
size: .
D: TRBD2
J: TRBJ2-2
DNA: TGTGCCAGCAGCCCCGGGATAGCGGGAGAGACCGGGGAGCTGTTTTTT
CDR3: CASSPGIAGETGELFF

V: TRBV29-1
size: .
D: .
J: TRBJ1-2
DNA: TGCAGCGTTGAAGGGCAGGGGAGCGGCTACACCTTC
CDR3: CSVEGQGSGYTF

V: TRBV7-2
size: .
D: TRBD1
J: TRBJ2-3
DNA: TGTGCCAGCAGCTTCGGACAGGGAGATACGCAGTATTTT
CDR3: CASSFGQGDTQYF

V: TRBV5-1
size: once
D: TRBD2
J: TRBJ2-1
DNA: TGCGCCAGCAGCTTGGTCAGCGGGGCCTACAATGAGCAGTTCTTC
CDR3: CASSLVSGAYNEQFF

V: TRBV6-6
size: .
D: .
J: TRBJ1-2
DNA: TGTGCCAGCAGTAAGGGAGGGGAAAACAGGGATGGCTACACCTTC
CDR3: CASSKGGENRDGYTF

V: TRBV19
size: .
D: TRBD2
J: TRBJ2-1
DNA: TGTGCCAGTAGTGACACGGGAGGGGGGTACGATGAGCAGTTCTTC
CDR3: CASSDTGGGYDEQFF

V: TRBV4-1
size: .
D: .
J: TRBJ2-2
DNA: TGCGCCAGCAGCCAACTTGGCCGGCTGTTTTTT
CDR3: CASSQLGRLFF

V: TRBV28
size: .
D: TRBD2
J: TRBJ2-7
DNA: TGTGCCAGCAGTCCGCAGCGGGAGTATAACGACGAGCAGTACTTC
CDR3: CASSPQREYNDEQYF

V: TRBV9
size: .
D: TRBD2
J: TRBJ2-1
DNA: TGTGCCAGCAGCGTAGCTGGAGTAGCGGGAGAGGATGAGCAGTTCTTC
CDR3: CASSVAGVAGEDEQFF

V: TRBV28
size: .
D: TRBD1
J: TRBJ2-2
DNA: TGTGCCAGCAGATTGACAGGGAGCACCGGGGAGCTGTTTTTT
CDR3: CASRLTGSTGELFF

V: TRBV18
size: .
D: .
J: TRBJ1-1
DNA: TGTGCCAGCTCACCTTTACTCACGAACACTGAAGCTTTCTTT
CDR3: CASSPLLTNTEAFF

V: TRBV29-1
size: .
D: .
J: TRBJ2-6
DNA: TGCAGCGTCGCTAAATCTGGGGCCAACGTCCTGACTTTC
CDR3: CSVAKSGANVLTF

V: TRBV19
size: .
D: .
J: TRBJ2-1
DNA: TGTGCCAGTAGTGGCGAGGGCCTGAGGAATGAGCAGTTCTTC
CDR3: CASSGEGLRNEQFF

V: TRBV7-3
size: once
D: .
J: TRBJ2-1
DNA: TGTGCCAGCAGCTTGATTGGCGAGCAGTTCTTC
CDR3: CASSLIGEQFF

V: TRBV6-1
size: .
D: TRBD1
J: TRBJ2-7
DNA: TGTGCCAGCAGACCGACAGGGGGATCCTACGAGCAGTACTTC
CDR3: CASRPTGGSYEQYF

V: TRBV28
size: .
D: TRBD2
J: TRBJ2-7
DNA: TGTGCCAGCAGTGCCCGGACTAGCGGGACCTACGAGCAGTACTTC
CDR3: CASSARTSGTYEQYF

V: TRBV27
size: .
D: TRBD2
J: TRBJ2-3
DNA: TGTGCCAGCAGTCCAGAACCGGGGAGGGCGGATACGCAGTATTTT
CDR3: CASSPEPGRADTQYF

V: TRBV4-3
size: .
D: TRBD1
J: TRBJ1-2
DNA: TGCGCCAGCAGCCAAGGACAGGGAGGCTATGGCTACACCTTC
CDR3: CASSQGQGGYGYTF

V: TRBV4-3
size: .
D: .
J: TRBJ1-2
DNA: TGCGCCAGCAGCCAAGGTGGCGGGTTTGGCTATGGCTACACCTTC
CDR3: CASSQGGGFGYGYTF

V: TRBV7-2
size: .
D: .
J: TRBJ2-2
DNA: TGTGCCAGCAGCTCCGTTAGAGAGACCGGGGAGCTGTTTTTT
CDR3: CASSSVRETGELFF

V: TRBV4-3
size: .
D: TRBD2
J: TRBJ2-7
DNA: TGCGCCAGCAGCCAAGAGGCGTTAGCGGGACCATCTTGGGAGCAGTACTTC
CDR3: CASSQEALAGPSWEQYF

V: TRBV10-3
size: few
D: TRBD2
J: TRBJ2-7
DNA: TGTGCCATCAGTACCCAAGCGGGAGTCTCCTACGAGCAGTACTTC
CDR3: CAISTQAGVSYEQYF

V: TRBV2
size: .
D: TRBD2
J: TRBJ2-4
DNA: TGTGCCAGCAGTGGCCCGGGGGGGGACCTAGCCAAAAACATTCAGTACTTC
CDR3: CASSGPGGDLAKNIQYF

V: TRBV7-9
size: .
D: .
J: TRBJ2-1
DNA: TGTGCCAGCAACGGAGGAGGGAGTGAGCAGTTCTTC
CDR3: CASNGGGSEQFF

V: TRBV6-5
size: .
D: TRBD1
J: TRBJ1-2
DNA: TGTGCCAGCAGTTCACAGGGGCAGGATGTGTACTATGGCTACACCTTC
CDR3: CASSSQGQDVYYGYTF

V: TRBV6-5
size: .
D: .
J: TRBJ2-1
DNA: TGTGCCAGCAGTCGGGGGAGCTCCTACAATGAGCAGTTCTTC
CDR3: CASSRGSSYNEQFF

V: TRBV19
size: .
D: TRBD2
J: TRBJ2-2
DNA: TGTGCCAGTAGTATAGGTCTAGCGGGAGGGCACGCCACCGGGGAGCTGTTTTTT
CDR3: CASSIGLAGGHATGELFF

V: TRBV4-3
size: .
D: TRBD2
J: TRBJ2-1
DNA: TGCGCCAGCAGCGGGCGGCGGGAGATTGGCAATGAGCAGTTCTTC
CDR3: CASSGRREIGNEQFF

V: TRBV5-1
size: .
D: .
J: TRBJ2-5
DNA: TGCGCCAGCAGCTTGTTAGCCGGGAACCAAGAGACCCAGTACTTC
CDR3: CASSLLAGNQETQYF